A selection of T cell receptor beta chains follows, all from one sample in a study of early stage breast cancer tumors. Assay used: immunoSEQ multiplex PCR; TCRdb lists only in-frame clones, some missing. Among 30,000 or so clones, around 70% were seen once, and the ten largest hold approximately 35%. Sequencing was performed on blood. The receptors stem from a person aged 50 to 59 with breast cancer. The CDR3 runs from the conserved cysteine through the conserved F or W. D genes are given only for firm matches. Rows give clone size only sometimes, using once, few, many, or a class for an expanded clone.

d_gene: .
v_gene: TRBV6-5
j_gene: TRBJ2-5
abundance: .
CDR3nt: TGTGCCAGCCGAGATCGGGTAGTCGAGACCCAGTACTTC
CDR3aa: CASRDRVVETQYF

d_gene: TRBD2
v_gene: TRBV5-5
j_gene: TRBJ2-2
abundance: .
CDR3nt: TGTGCCAGCAGCCCAACTAGCGGGAGGGCCCTCGGCGGGGAGCTGTTTTTT
CDR3aa: CASSPTSGRALGGELFF

d_gene: .
v_gene: TRBV7-2
j_gene: TRBJ1-5
abundance: .
CDR3nt: TGTGCCAGCAGCCCTCGGCAGGGAGGTCAGCCCCAGCATTTT
CDR3aa: CASSPRQGGQPQHF

d_gene: .
v_gene: TRBV6-5
j_gene: TRBJ2-2
abundance: .
CDR3nt: TGTGCCAGCAGTTTTGGGGACACCAACACCGGGGAGCTGTTTTTT
CDR3aa: CASSFGDTNTGELFF

d_gene: TRBD2
v_gene: TRBV7-9
j_gene: TRBJ2-5
abundance: few
CDR3nt: TGTGCCAGCAGCTCGAGACTAGCGGTAAATTATGGAGAGACCCAGTACTTC
CDR3aa: CASSSRLAVNYGETQYF

d_gene: .
v_gene: TRBV11-2
j_gene: TRBJ2-5
abundance: .
CDR3nt: TGTGCCAGCAGCTTAGCCGCTTTCCAAGAGACCCAGTACTTC
CDR3aa: CASSLAAFQETQYF

d_gene: .
v_gene: TRBV2
j_gene: TRBJ2-7
abundance: .
CDR3nt: TGTGCCAGCAGTGTTAAGTACGAGCAGTACTTC
CDR3aa: CASSVKYEQYF

d_gene: .
v_gene: TRBV5-3
j_gene: TRBJ2-4
abundance: .
CDR3nt: TGTGCCAGAATTTCGGGGCGGGAAGTCAAAAACATTCAGTACTTC
CDR3aa: CARISGREVKNIQYF

d_gene: TRBD1
v_gene: TRBV18
j_gene: TRBJ2-5
abundance: .
CDR3nt: TGTGCCAGCTCACCGTCAGGGGGCGCGGAGACCCAGTACTTC
CDR3aa: CASSPSGGAETQYF

d_gene: .
v_gene: TRBV19
j_gene: TRBJ2-3
abundance: .
CDR3nt: TGTGCCAGTAAGAGGTCAGGGGCAGGGCGGGCAGATACGCAGTATTTT
CDR3aa: CASKRSGAGRADTQYF

d_gene: TRBD1
v_gene: TRBV5-1
j_gene: TRBJ1-6
abundance: .
CDR3nt: TGCGCCAGCAGCATTCGACAGGGAGGTAATTCACCCCTCCACTTT
CDR3aa: CASSIRQGGNSPLHF

d_gene: TRBD1
v_gene: TRBV2
j_gene: TRBJ1-5
abundance: .
CDR3nt: TGTGCCAGCACTTTGGACAGGGGGAGCAATCAGCCCCAGCATTTT
CDR3aa: CASTLDRGSNQPQHF

d_gene: .
v_gene: TRBV29-1
j_gene: TRBJ2-1
abundance: .
CDR3nt: TGCAGCGTTGAAGTCGGCGGGATCTCCTACAATGAGCAGTTCTTC
CDR3aa: CSVEVGGISYNEQFF

d_gene: .
v_gene: TRBV5-6
j_gene: TRBJ2-5
abundance: once
CDR3nt: TGTGCCAGCAGCTCGGCCGGGACTGGCCCGGAGACCCAGTACTTC
CDR3aa: CASSSAGTGPETQYF

d_gene: .
v_gene: TRBV5-1
j_gene: TRBJ2-1
abundance: .
CDR3nt: TGCGCCAGCAGCGACTCAGGGAGCTCCTACAATGAGCAGTTCTTC
CDR3aa: CASSDSGSSYNEQFF

d_gene: .
v_gene: TRBV9
j_gene: TRBJ2-3
abundance: .
CDR3nt: TGTGCCAGCAGCTCCAGGGGTGTGGGCACAGATACGCAGTATTTT
CDR3aa: CASSSRGVGTDTQYF

d_gene: .
v_gene: TRBV2
j_gene: TRBJ2-1
abundance: .
CDR3nt: TGTGCCAGCAGTGAAAACGGGGCAGCCTACAATGAGCAGTTCTTC
CDR3aa: CASSENGAAYNEQFF

d_gene: .
v_gene: TRBV2
j_gene: TRBJ1-5
abundance: .
CDR3nt: TGTGCCAGCATGTCCGGGAGTTATAGCAATCAGCCCCAGCATTTT
CDR3aa: CASMSGSYSNQPQHF

d_gene: .
v_gene: TRBV9
j_gene: TRBJ2-7
abundance: .
CDR3nt: TGTGCCAGCAGCGTATCAGAGTTCTCCTACGAGCAGTACTTC
CDR3aa: CASSVSEFSYEQYF

d_gene: .
v_gene: TRBV7-2
j_gene: TRBJ2-7
abundance: .
CDR3nt: TGTGCCAGCAGCGTTTGGGGGATTTCCTACGAGCAGTACTTC
CDR3aa: CASSVWGISYEQYF

d_gene: TRBD2
v_gene: TRBV27
j_gene: TRBJ2-2
abundance: .
CDR3nt: TGTGCCAGCAGTGGGTGGTGGGGGGGAACCGGGGAGCTGTTTTTT
CDR3aa: CASSGWWGGTGELFF

d_gene: .
v_gene: TRBV7-9
j_gene: TRBJ2-3
abundance: few
CDR3nt: TGTGCCAGCAGCTTAGGTTGGAGTAGGACAGATACGCAGTATTTT
CDR3aa: CASSLGWSRTDTQYF

d_gene: TRBD2
v_gene: TRBV2
j_gene: TRBJ2-3
abundance: .
CDR3nt: TGTGCCAGCAGTCTGCGGACTAGCGGGAGGGGAACAGATACGCAGTATTTT
CDR3aa: CASSLRTSGRGTDTQYF

d_gene: TRBD2
v_gene: TRBV7-2
j_gene: TRBJ2-7
abundance: .
CDR3nt: TGTGCCAGCAGCTCAGCTAGAGGACTAGCGGGAGGTTCCGAGCAGTACTTC
CDR3aa: CASSSARGLAGGSEQYF

d_gene: TRBD1
v_gene: TRBV7-2
j_gene: TRBJ1-5
abundance: .
CDR3nt: TGTGCCAGCAGCTTAACAGGGGGCTGCCAGCCCCAGCATTTT
CDR3aa: CASSLTGGCQPQHF

d_gene: .
v_gene: TRBV9
j_gene: TRBJ2-6
abundance: .
CDR3nt: TGTGCCAGCAGAACAGGGTACGGGGCCAACGTCCTGACTTTC
CDR3aa: CASRTGYGANVLTF

d_gene: .
v_gene: TRBV11-2
j_gene: TRBJ1-4
abundance: .
CDR3nt: TGTGCCAGCAGCTTAGTGGCAGGCCTTAATGAAAAACTGTTTTTT
CDR3aa: CASSLVAGLNEKLFF

d_gene: .
v_gene: TRBV7-7
j_gene: TRBJ2-1
abundance: .
CDR3nt: TGTGCTAGCAGCTTAGGTGCGGGTAATGAGCAGTTCTTC
CDR3aa: CASSLGAGNEQFF

d_gene: .
v_gene: TRBV5-4
j_gene: TRBJ1-3
abundance: .
CDR3nt: TGTGCCAGCAGCTCCAGGGATGGCTCCTCTGGAAACACCATATATTTT
CDR3aa: CASSSRDGSSGNTIYF

d_gene: TRBD2
v_gene: TRBV6-5
j_gene: TRBJ2-7
abundance: .
CDR3nt: TGTGCCAGCAGTTACGGCGGGAGTTTGAAGGAGCAGTACTTC
CDR3aa: CASSYGGSLKEQYF

d_gene: .
v_gene: TRBV4-1
j_gene: TRBJ1-1
abundance: .
CDR3nt: TGCGCCAGCACCTACGGGGAGGGAATGAACACTGAAGCTTTCTTT
CDR3aa: CASTYGEGMNTEAFF

d_gene: TRBD1
v_gene: TRBV10-3
j_gene: TRBJ2-2
abundance: .
CDR3nt: TGTGCCATCAGTTGGACAGGGACCGGGGAGCTGTTTTTT
CDR3aa: CAISWTGTGELFF

d_gene: .
v_gene: TRBV6-5
j_gene: TRBJ1-2
abundance: .
CDR3nt: TGTGCCAGCACCAACAGGGACGGCTACACCTTC
CDR3aa: CASTNRDGYTF

d_gene: TRBD2
v_gene: TRBV7-3
j_gene: TRBJ2-1
abundance: .
CDR3nt: TGTGCCAGCAGCTTAAGAGGGCAGGGTAGCGGGACTTCCTACAATGAGCAGTTCTTC
CDR3aa: CASSLRGQGSGTSYNEQFF

d_gene: .
v_gene: TRBV7-9
j_gene: TRBJ1-1
abundance: .
CDR3nt: TGTGCCAGCAGCTTAACAGGGAACACTGAAGCTTTCTTT
CDR3aa: CASSLTGNTEAFF

d_gene: .
v_gene: TRBV6-5
j_gene: TRBJ2-3
abundance: .
CDR3nt: TGTGCCAGCAGTTACCCCGGGGGCACAGATACGCAGTATTTT
CDR3aa: CASSYPGGTDTQYF

d_gene: TRBD1
v_gene: TRBV28
j_gene: TRBJ2-7
abundance: .
CDR3nt: TGTGCCAGCACCGACCAGGGGGCAAGCTCCTACGAGCAGTACTTC
CDR3aa: CASTDQGASSYEQYF

d_gene: .
v_gene: TRBV5-4
j_gene: TRBJ1-5
abundance: .
CDR3nt: TGTGCCAGCAGCTTGGGAGGGGACCCCAATCAGCCCCAGCATTTT
CDR3aa: CASSLGGDPNQPQHF

d_gene: .
v_gene: TRBV2
j_gene: TRBJ1-4
abundance: .
CDR3nt: TGTGCCAGCAGTGGGGTAACTCTGTCGGCAACTAATGAAAAACTGTTTTTT
CDR3aa: CASSGVTLSATNEKLFF

d_gene: TRBD1
v_gene: TRBV5-1
j_gene: TRBJ1-1
abundance: .
CDR3nt: TGCGCCAGCATTGGACAGGGGAACACTGAAGCTTTCTTT
CDR3aa: CASIGQGNTEAFF